Presented here are 9 T cell receptor beta chains from one specimen sequenced in a study of blood T cell repertoires in COVID-19. The assay was immunoSEQ multiplex PCR, and TCRdb's table has in-frame clones only and misses some. Among 250,000 or so clones listed, about 84% were seen once. The sample comprised PBMCs or T cells enriched from blood (not recorded which). These TCRs come from a man in his sixties who had recovered from COVID-19.

Of note for this clone: Other DNA sequences in this sample translate to the same CDR3. The V gene is TRBV18, the J gene TRBJ1-5; TRBD1 is a possible D gene (6 bases). Trimming removed 3 bases at V and 0 bases at J, with 9 bases between. Per the germline V gene, CDR1 is KGHSH and CDR2 is LQKENI. The CDR3 length is 15 residues. The CDR3 DNA follows: TGTGCCAGCTCACCCGGGGGGCTTAGCAATCAGCCCCAGCATTTT. It codes for CASSPGGLSNQPQHF.

This chain uses TRBV5-1 with TRBJ2-1, with TRBD1 matching 9 bases. Germline-derived CDR1 and CDR2 are SGHRS and YFSETQ. V trimming: 5 bases; J trimming: 6 bases; junction bases outside the gene matches: 9. The CDR3 consists of 15 residues. The CDR3 is CASRAGDRAFNEQFF. For the CDR3, the DNA is TGCGCCAGCAGGGCGGGGGACAGGGCATTCAATGAGCAGTTCTTC.

In DNA form, the CDR3 reads TGCGCCAGCAGCCTAGGGACTAGCGGGGGGTTTGGGGAGACCCAGTACTTC. The encoded protein is CASSLGTSGGFGETQYF. V gene TRBV4-3 combines with J gene TRBJ2-5, with 15 positions matching TRBD2. V gave up 4 bases and J gave up 5 bases; unmatched junction bases: 8. The CDR3 has 17 amino acids. Germline loops: CDR1 LGHNA, CDR2 YSLEER.

This clone was counted between two and nine times. The rearrangement joins TRBV5-1 to TRBJ1-2, with D unclear. The CDR3 consists of 13 residues. Trimming cost V 0 bases and J 5 bases, with 8 bases left between them. Germline V gene lookup returns CDR1 SGHRS and CDR2 YFSETQ. CDR3 amino acids: CASSLVEGYGYTF. The CDR3 DNA reads TGCGCCAGCAGCTTGGTGGAGGGTTATGGCTACACCTTC.

The rearrangement uses TRBV10-3 and TRBJ1-4, with 10 bases fitting TRBD1. Germline V gene lookup returns CDR1 ENHRY and CDR2 SYGVKD. Trimming at V came to 6 bases and at J to 7 bases, leaving 5 bases not matched to a gene. The length of the CDR3 is 14 residues. The CDR3: CAIRSDRGPEKLFF. The CDR3 DNA is TGTGCCATCAGAAGTGACAGGGGGCCTGAAAAACTGTTTTTT.

V is TRBV7-2 and J is TRBJ1-2; a possible D gene is TRBD1 (5 bases). Trimming shortened V by 5 bases and J by 2 bases, and 12 bases separated the two germline ends. Germline assignment: CDR1 SGHTA and CDR2 FQGNSA. The CDR3 covers 14 residues. CDR3: CASSLTVNNYGYTF. As DNA, the CDR3 is TGTGCCAGCAGCCTGACAGTAAACAACTATGGCTACACCTTC.

The chain recombines TRBV15 with TRBJ1-1; 9 positions agree with TRBD1. The CDR3 runs 15 residues. Germline V gene lookup returns CDR1 LNHNV and CDR2 YYDKDF (reference sequence). The trim removed 1 base at V and 5 bases at J, leaving 5 bases unmatched. The CDR3 is CATSRGRQGGTEAFF. CDR3 DNA: TGTGCCACCAGCAGAGGGAGACAGGGGGGGACTGAAGCTTTCTTT.

This rearrangement joins TRBV5-1 to TRBJ1-1; 12 bases agree with TRBD1. Germline V gives CDR1 SGHRS, CDR2 YFSETQ. V lost 0 bases, J lost 12 bases, and 3 bases stayed unmatched. The CDR3 sequence is 13 residues long. The CDR3 nucleotides read TGCGCCAGCAGCTTGGAGGGACAGGGGGCAACTTTCTTT. It specifies CASSLEGQGATFF.

This clone turned up a few times. This sequence joins TRBV7-9 and TRBJ1-3; no clear D. Germline CDR1 reads SEHNR; CDR2 reads FQNEAQ (reference sequence). Trimming stripped 1 base from V and 0 bases from J, with 7 bases between. The CDR3 spans 15 residues. The CDR3 loop is CASSLDSTSGNTIYF. In DNA, the CDR3 is TGTGCCAGCAGCTTAGACAGTACCTCTGGAAACACCATATATTTT.